This T cell receptor beta chain was retrieved from a study of breast tumors, draining lymph nodes, adjacent tissues (dated by TCRdb to the mid-2010s). Notes on the research overall: TCR beta repertoires were compared across tumor, adjacent nontumor tissue and axillary lymph nodes obtained from breast cancer patients. The study was designed to assess the relationships and possible T-cell exchange between tumor, surrounding tissue and draining lymph node repertoires in human breast cancer.

Summary of the overall study and its limitations: In luminal-like breast cancer, tumor and nontumor tissue repertoires resembled each other significantly more than in basal-like breast cancer. The data were considered consistent with most tumor T cells being derived from the lymph node and subsequently expanding within tumor tissue. The conclusion that tumor T cells originate in lymph nodes was framed as consistent with a hypothesis rather than directly demonstrated. Tumor T-cell repertoires showed less diversity than lymph node repertoires and more diversity than nontumor tissue repertoires, and tumor T-cell repertoires showed preferential V and J gene usage.

The lymph node samples were taken from the axillary draining lymph nodes of breast cancer patients. The instrument given in TCRdb is Illumina HiSeq 2000. Multiplex PCR amplification was used to build the TCR beta chain libraries. High-throughput sequencing was used to analyze the amplified TCR beta chain products. Clones were called with MiXCR by TCRdb after fastp trimmed the public reads at Q25, and only in-frame beta chains were retained. Duplicate CDR3 protein sequences are folded into a single record with the most common DNA and genes. The sample has 270,000 or so distinct CDR3 sequences on record, roughly 30% of them singletons. The top ten constitute about 1.2% of the sample. This clonotype was detected many times. It lacks a known antigen. No much larger clone exists at a distance of one base, and base qualities are not known. Sequenced input: axillary lymph node tissue. This TCR was sampled from a female donor with breast cancer. Some clones in this sample may be carry-over from other donors' samples.

This receptor has the CDR3 CASTEDRAESPLHF. The bases read TGTGCCAGCACCGAAGACAGGGCAGAGTCACCCCTCCACTTT. The V gene is TRBV6-2 or TRBV6-3 and the J gene is TRBJ1-6, and 7 junctional nucleotides match TRBD1. The V end gives up 7 bases and the J end 10 bases, leaving 10 bases in the junction not matched to a gene. CDR1 and CDR2, per the germline V gene, are MNHEY and SVGEGT. Measured from the cysteine to the phenylalanine, the CDR3 is 14 residues long. Solely the CDR3 DNA is kept, with 42 bases framed from the first base.